These 26 T cell receptor beta chains came from one sample sequenced in a study of cytomegalovirus exposure and HLA in healthy donors. The primer mix had 60 Vbeta and 13 Jbeta primers. Data came from immunoSEQ multiplex PCR; TCRdb stores just in-frame clones and leaves some out. The table has roughly 80,000 clones, roughly two thirds seen once. The sequencing sample was made of PBMCs. These receptors came from a woman between 45 and 65 years old in good health and CMV-seropositive.

This clone was seen only a few times. This chain links TRBV9 with TRBJ2-5; 11 bases line up with TRBD1. The CDR3 contains 16 residues. V was pared by 4 bases and J by 5 bases, with 10 bases of the junction left unmatched. From germline, CDR1 is SGDLS and CDR2 YYNGEE. In DNA, the CDR3 is TGTGCCAGCAGCTACGAACGGACAGGGGGCGCGGAGACCCAGTACTTC. This gives the protein CASSYERTGGAETQYF. The full variable domain, its missing parts supplied by reference TRBV9 and TRBJ2-5, is DSGVTQTPKHLITATGQRVTLRCSPRSGDLSVYWYQQSLDQGLQFLIQYYNGEERAKGNILERFSAQQFPDLHSELNLSSLELGDSALYFCASSYERTGGAETQYFGPGTRLLVL.

The chain carries TRBV5-1 and TRBJ1-4; 7 bases match TRBD1. From germline, CDR1 is SGHRS and CDR2 YFSETQ. V gave up 7 bases and J gave up 6 bases; unmatched junction bases: 6. There are 13 residues in the CDR3. The CDR3 loop reads CASQTGLDEKLFF. The CDR3 DNA follows: TGCGCCAGCCAGACAGGGCTCGATGAAAAACTGTTTTTT. The whole variable domain, remainder taken from reference TRBV5-1 and TRBJ1-4, is KAGVTQTPRYLIKTRGQQVTLSCSPISGHRSVSWYQQTPGQGLQFLFEYFSETQRNKGNFPGRFSGRQFSNSRSEMNVSTLELGDSALYLCASQTGLDEKLFFGSGTQLSVL.

J is TRBJ1-5 and V is TRBV28; TRBD1 matches 8 bases. J lost 5 bases, V lost 7 bases, and 7 bases had no gene match. Germline CDR1 and CDR2: MDHEN and SYDVKM. The length of the CDR3 is 14 residues. The CDR3 is CASTSLQGDQPQHF. The CDR3 DNA reads as TGTGCCAGCACTTCTTTACAGGGGGATCAGCCCCAGCATTTT.

V usage is TRBV9 and J usage is TRBJ1-2; 8 bases agree with TRBD1. The CDR3 has 17 amino acids. Looked up from germline, CDR1 is SGDLS and CDR2 is YYNGEE. Trimming removed 3 bases from V and 4 bases from J; junction bases left unmatched: 14. The CDR3 loop reads CASSGRAYRGVSYGYTF. CDR3 nucleotides: TGTGCCAGCAGCGGACGGGCATACAGGGGGGTTTCCTATGGCTACACCTTC.

V usage is TRBV6-5 and J usage is TRBJ2-2; 7 bases are shared with TRBD1. The V gene end was trimmed by 6 bases and the J gene end by 6 bases; junction bases not matched to a gene: 1. From germline, CDR1 is MNHEY and CDR2 SVGAGI. The CDR3 is 12 amino acids. The CDR3 reads CASRTGAGELFF. The CDR3 DNA sequence: TGTGCCAGCAGAACAGGGGCCGGGGAGCTGTTTTTT.

V gene TRBV4-1 combines with J gene TRBJ2-5; D uncertain. The J call may be in error: the DNA end matches TRBJ2-7 better. There are 14 residues in the CDR3. Germline V gene data show CDR1 as MGHRA and CDR2 as YSYEKL. The CDR3, as DNA: TGCGCCAGCAGCCCCTCAAAACCCCCCTACGAGCAGTACTTC. Translation gives CASSPSKPPYEQYF.

This sequence joins TRBV7-9 and TRBJ2-7, with D maybe TRBD1 (6 bases). This CDR3 comprises 14 residues. Trimming took 1 base from V and 1 from J, leaving 8 bases between them. Germline V CDR1 and CDR2: SEHNR, FQNEAQ (reference sequence). CDR3 in amino acids: CASSLVTGSYEQYF. The CDR3 region has the DNA TGTGCCAGCAGCTTAGTGACAGGTTCCTACGAGCAGTACTTC.

This chain connects TRBV5-4 to TRBJ2-3; 10 bases match TRBD1. This CDR3 is built from 16 residues. From germline, CDR1 is SGHNT and CDR2 YYREEE (reference sequence). With V trimmed by 1 base and J by 3 bases, 5 bases remained unmatched. This CDR3 is CASSLPGQGLTDTQYF. CDR3 nucleotides: TGTGCCAGCAGCTTGCCGGGACAGGGGTTGACAGATACGCAGTATTTT.

With respect to this clone: The junction departs from the called germline gene at one end, perhaps through a read error. This CDR3 is also generated by other DNA sequences in the sample. The rearrangement joins TRBV7-9 to TRBJ2-7, with D possibly TRBD2 on 7 matching bases. Per the germline V gene, CDR1 is SEHNR and CDR2 is FQNEAQ (reference sequence). The length of the CDR3 is 13 residues. The CDR3 DNA follows: TGTTCCAGCAGCTTTGGGGGGGCATACGAGCAGTACTTC. It specifies CSSSFGGAYEQYF. Complete variable domain (other parts from reference TRBV7-9 and TRBJ2-7): DTGVSQNPRHKITKRGQNVTFRCDPISEHNRLYWYRQTLGQGPEFLTYFQNEAQLEKSRLLSDRFSAERPKGSFSTLEIQRTEQGDSAMYLCSSSFGGAYEQYFGPGTRLTVT.

The CDR3, as DNA: TGCAGCGCCCTGGGGGAGCGGGGGGCCACCGGGGAGCTGTTTTTT. Protein sequence: CSALGERGATGELFF. This chain links TRBV29-1 with TRBJ2-2; 9 nucleotides agree with TRBD2. The CDR3 is 15 amino acids. The V segment lost 7 bases and the J segment 4 bases; nucleotides outside the gene matches: 10. From germline, CDR1 is SQVTM and CDR2 ANQGSEA.

The chain uses TRBV9 and TRBJ2-1; D is uncertain. CDR1 is SGDLS, CDR2 YYNGEE, per germline. V gave up 3 bases and J gave up 8 bases, with 9 bases separating them. The CDR3 has 12 residues. CDR3 region: CASSGPEDEQFF. CDR3 bases: TGTGCCAGCAGCGGACCAGAGGATGAGCAGTTCTTC.

This clone was counted once. The V call is TRBV6-1, the J call TRBJ1-1; 7 bases line up with TRBD1. Trimming took 7 bases from V and 5 from J; bases not matched to a gene: 10. The CDR3 has 14 residues. The V gene's germline CDR1 is MNHNS and CDR2 SASEGT. CDR3 in DNA: TGTGCCAGCAATGGCGACAGGGCAATGACTGAAGCTTTCTTT. Protein: CASNGDRAMTEAFF.

This clone was counted between two and nine times. This chain joins TRBV15 and TRBJ2-5; perhaps TRBD1 as D (6 bases). Germline V CDR1 and CDR2: LNHNV, YYDKDF (reference sequence). The CDR3 loop spans 15 amino acids. The V end lost 1 base, the J end lost 3 bases, and 12 bases lay between the germline ends. This CDR3 reads CATSRGTGPEETQYF. CDR3 in DNA: TGTGCCACCAGCAGAGGAACAGGGCCCGAAGAGACCCAGTACTTC. The complete variable domain, with remaining parts taken from reference TRBV15 and TRBJ2-5, reads DAMVIQNPRYQVTQFGKPVTLSCSQTLNHNVMYWYQQKSSQAPKLLFHYYDKDFNNEADTPDNFQSRRPNTSFCFLDIRSPGLGDTAMYLCATSRGTGPEETQYFGPGTRLLVL.

V usage is TRBV7-9 and J usage is TRBJ2-5; D may be TRBD2 (6 bases). Trimming pared 6 bases from V and 1 base from J, leaving 12 bases between. CDR1 is SEHNR and CDR2 is FQNEAQ in the germline V gene (reference sequence). The CDR3 is 14 amino acids. CDR3 sequence: CASSSLAIQETQYF. The CDR3 DNA follows: TGTGCCAGCAGTTCACTAGCTATCCAAGAGACCCAGTACTTC.

V gene TRBV6-1 combines with J gene TRBJ2-1, with TRBD2 identical over 7 bases. The CDR3 length is 19 residues. Germline trimming cut 1 base from V and 2 bases from J; bases unmatched to any gene: 14. Germline CDR1 and CDR2: MNHNS and SASEGT. The CDR3, as DNA: TGTGCCAGCAGTGAAGAGAAGAGCTTGACGGGGGGAGCCTACAATGAGCAGTTCTTC. As protein: CASSEEKSLTGGAYNEQFF.

The chain joins TRBV20-1 to TRBJ2-1; unclear D gene. The germline V and J ends were trimmed by 0 bases and 7 bases, with 4 bases remaining between them. Germline lookup yields CDR1 DFQATT and CDR2 SNEGSKA (reference sequence). The CDR3 has 11 residues. This CDR3 is CSARDINEQFF. CDR3 coding DNA: TGCAGTGCTAGAGATATTAATGAGCAGTTCTTC.

The chain is built from TRBV6-1 and TRBJ2-7; 8 bases line up with TRBD2. This CDR3 comprises 14 residues. After removal of 6 bases from V and 7 bases from J, the junction contained 11 bases not matched to a gene. CDR1 is MNHNS, CDR2 SASEGT, per germline. Written as DNA, the CDR3 is TGTGCCAGCAGAACAGCGGGGGTGACAGCGGAGCAGTACTTC. This codes for CASRTAGVTAEQYF.

This chain joins TRBV19 and TRBJ1-2, with 9 bases aligning to TRBD1. The CDR3 consists of 15 residues. After removal of 2 bases from V and 6 bases from J, the junction contained 7 bases not matched to a gene. The V gene's germline CDR1 is LNHDA and CDR2 SQIVND (reference sequence). The CDR3 nucleotides read TGTGCCAGTAGTATAATTAGGGACAGGGAGAATGGCTACACCTTC. This gives the protein CASSIIRDRENGYTF.

The chain has TRBV14 and TRBJ1-2; 8 nucleotides align to TRBD1. Germline CDR1 SGHDN, CDR2 FVKESK. The CDR3 runs 13 residues. V shed 2 bases, J shed 7 bases, and the junction held 3 bases outside the gene matches. The CDR3 sequence: CASSQITGGGYTF. CDR3 coding DNA: TGTGCCAGCAGCCAAATAACAGGGGGTGGCTACACCTTC. The full variable domain, with the rest looked up from reference TRBV14 and TRBJ1-2, is EAGVTQFPSHSVIEKGQTVTLRCDPISGHDNLYWYRRVMGKEIKFLLHFVKESKQDESGMPNNRFLAERTGGTYSTLKVQPAELEDSGVYFCASSQITGGGYTFGSGTRLTVV.

J is TRBJ1-2 and V is TRBV4-1; 7 bases line up with TRBD1. The V gene end was trimmed by 2 bases and the J gene end by 4 bases; junction bases not matched to a gene: 4. The CDR3 length is 14 residues. Germline V CDR1 and CDR2: MGHRA, YSYEKL. The DNA of the CDR3 is TGCGCCAGCAGCCAAAGGGGGCTGGGCTATGGCTACACCTTC. As protein: CASSQRGLGYGYTF.

This clone came up a few times. The chain is built from TRBV7-9 and TRBJ1-1; D unresolved. V lost 5 bases, J lost 6 bases, and 13 bases lay in between. The CDR3 has 13 residues. Germline assignment: CDR1 SEHNR and CDR2 FQNEAQ (reference sequence). CDR3 protein: CASSPAGEAEAFF. As DNA, the CDR3 is TGTGCCAGCAGCCCAGCGGGTGAAGCTGAAGCTTTCTTT.

The gene calls are TRBV7-2 and TRBJ2-7; tentative D call: TRBD2 (6 bases). Trimming cost V 6 bases and J 1 base, with 13 bases left between them. CDR3 length: 14 residues. The germline V gene has CDR1 SGHTA and CDR2 FQGNSA. The CDR3 nucleotides are TGTGCCAGCAGTTTTAATGGAGGGTCCTACGAGCAGTACTTC. Encoded protein: CASSFNGGSYEQYF.

The chain has TRBV19 and TRBJ1-5; the match to TRBD1 covers 8 bases. The CDR3 consists of 18 residues. J was trimmed by 2 bases and V by 4 bases; bases with no gene match: 13. Germline V lookup: CDR1 LNHDA, CDR2 SQIVND (reference sequence). As DNA, the CDR3 is TGTGCCAGTAGTAGTATAAGAAGGACAGGGAGAGGCAATCAGCCCCAGCATTTT. Translated: CASSSIRRTGRGNQPQHF.

This CDR3 is CASSEALRGSHTF. The CDR3 DNA follows: TGTGCCAGCAGTGAAGCGCTTCGGGGTTCCCACACCTTC. The chain links TRBV2 to TRBJ1-2; D is unclear. Looked up from germline, CDR1 is SNHLY and CDR2 is FYNNEI. V was trimmed by 0 bases and J by 12 bases, leaving 14 bases between them. The length of the CDR3 is 13 residues.

The V gene is TRBV27, the J gene TRBJ2-1; 10 bases line up with TRBD1. This CDR3 region has 17 residues. J was trimmed by 1 base and V by 6 bases; bases with no gene match: 9. Germline assignment: CDR1 MNHEY and CDR2 SMNVEV (reference sequence). Written as DNA, the CDR3 is TGTGCCAGCAGCTCCCGGGACAGGGGCAGATCCTACAATGAGCAGTTCTTC. It specifies CASSSRDRGRSYNEQFF.

The rearrangement links TRBV7-8 to TRBJ1-1; D may be TRBD1 (6 bases). Germline V gives CDR1 SGHVS, CDR2 FQNEAQ. This CDR3 contains 15 residues. V was clipped by 6 bases and J by 1 base, with 15 bases between them. Here the CDR3 DNA reads TGTGCCAGCAGTCAATTGGGGGCAGCGAACACTGAAGCTTTCTTT. This encodes CASSQLGAANTEAFF.